This T cell receptor beta chain was obtained from a study of CD8 T cells in Susac syndrome. Study summary: Patients with Susac syndrome were, at the time of blood collection, therapy-naive, maintained on corticosteroids, or maintained on intravenous immunoglobulin alone.

Random-hexamer reverse transcription was applied to roughly 0.45 to 1 ug RNA. TCR beta CDR3 was amplified by immunoSEQ covering 54 Vbeta and 13 Jbeta. TCRdb passed the immunoSEQ multiplex PCR reads through MiXCR, listing each CDR3 protein once. The sample comprises some 180,000 distinct CDR3 sequences, roughly 94% of which are singletons, and around 0.1% rests with the top ten. Germline V gene data show CDR1 as LNHDA and CDR2 as SQIVND (reference sequence). This CDR3 contains 14 residues. The V and J ends lost 5 bases and 8 bases, in that order; junction bases with no gene match: 7. The TCR originated in a human donor with Susac syndrome. The chain couples TRBV19 to TRBJ2-5; TRBD1 agrees at 11 bases. The sample consisted of CD4+ T cells from PBMCs. This chain's CDR3 is CASSPGQGVGTQYF. CDR3 DNA: TGTGCCAGTAGTCCGGGACAGGGGGTTGGTACCCAGTACTTC. Together with reference TRBV19 and TRBJ2-5, the CDR3 gives the full variable domain: DGGITQSPKYLFRKEGQNVTLSCEQNLNHDAMYWYRQDPGQGLRLIYYSQIVNDFQKGDIAEGYSVSREKKESFPLTVTSAQKNPTAFYLCASSPGQGVGTQYFGPGTRLLVL.